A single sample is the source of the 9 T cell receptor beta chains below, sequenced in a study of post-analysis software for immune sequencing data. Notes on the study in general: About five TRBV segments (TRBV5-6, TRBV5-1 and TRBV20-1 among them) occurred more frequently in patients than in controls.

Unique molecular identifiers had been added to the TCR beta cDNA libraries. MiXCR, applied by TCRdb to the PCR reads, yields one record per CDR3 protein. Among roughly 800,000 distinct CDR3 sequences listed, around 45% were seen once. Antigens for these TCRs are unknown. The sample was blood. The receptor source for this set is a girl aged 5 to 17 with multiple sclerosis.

As DNA, the CDR3 is TGTGCCAGCAGCCCACAACAGGGCGCAGATACGCAGTATTTT. Its protein product is CASSPQQGADTQYF. V and J are TRBV7-3 and TRBJ2-3; tentative D call: TRBD1 (6 bases). This CDR3 has 14 amino acids. Trimming left V 5 bases short and J 4 bases short, with 13 bases between. Germline V lookup: CDR1 SGHTA, CDR2 FQGTGA.

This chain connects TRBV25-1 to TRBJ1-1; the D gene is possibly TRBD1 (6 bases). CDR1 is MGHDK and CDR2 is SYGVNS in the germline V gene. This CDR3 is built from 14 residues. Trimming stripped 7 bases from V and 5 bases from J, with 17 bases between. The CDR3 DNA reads TGTGCCAGCACCCATATAGGGGGAGGGACTGAAGCTTTCTTT. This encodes CASTHIGGGTEAFF.

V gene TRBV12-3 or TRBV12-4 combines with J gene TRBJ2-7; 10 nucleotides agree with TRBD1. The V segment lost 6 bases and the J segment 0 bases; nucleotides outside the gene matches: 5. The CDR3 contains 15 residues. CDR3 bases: TGTGCCAGCAGGTTCGGACAGGGGGACTCCTACGAGCAGTACTTC. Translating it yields CASRFGQGDSYEQYF.

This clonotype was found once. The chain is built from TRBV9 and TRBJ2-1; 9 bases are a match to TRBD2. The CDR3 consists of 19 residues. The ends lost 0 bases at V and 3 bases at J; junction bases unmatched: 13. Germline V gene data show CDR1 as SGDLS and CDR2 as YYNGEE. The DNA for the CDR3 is TGTGCCAGCAGCGTAGCTACGGGGGTAGCGGGAGCTTTCTACAATGAGCAGTTCTTC. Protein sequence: CASSVATGVAGAFYNEQFF.

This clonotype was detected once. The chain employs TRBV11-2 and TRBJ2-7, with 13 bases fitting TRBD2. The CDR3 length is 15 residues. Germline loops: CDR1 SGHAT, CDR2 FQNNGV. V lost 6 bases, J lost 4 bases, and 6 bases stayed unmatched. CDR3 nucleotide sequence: TGTGCCAGCAGAGGACTAGCGGGAGTTGGTTACGAGCAGTACTTC. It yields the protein CASRGLAGVGYEQYF. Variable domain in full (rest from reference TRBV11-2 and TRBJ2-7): EAGVAQSPRYKIIEKRQSVAFWCNPISGHATLYWYQQILGQGPKLLIQFQNNGVVDDSQLPKDRFSAERLKGVDSTLKIQPAKLEDSAVYLCASRGLAGVGYEQYFGPGTRLTVT.

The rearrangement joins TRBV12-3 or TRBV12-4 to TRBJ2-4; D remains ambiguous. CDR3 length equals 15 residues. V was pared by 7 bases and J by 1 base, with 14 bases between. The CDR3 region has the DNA TGTGCCAGCAACGTCATGTCGGTGGCCAAAAACATTCAGTACTTC. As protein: CASNVMSVAKNIQYF.

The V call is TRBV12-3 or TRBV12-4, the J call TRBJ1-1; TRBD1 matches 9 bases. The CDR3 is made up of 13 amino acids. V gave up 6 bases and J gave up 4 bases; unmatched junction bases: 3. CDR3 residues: CASRSTGGTEAFF. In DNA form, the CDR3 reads TGTGCCAGCAGATCGACAGGGGGCACTGAAGCTTTCTTT.

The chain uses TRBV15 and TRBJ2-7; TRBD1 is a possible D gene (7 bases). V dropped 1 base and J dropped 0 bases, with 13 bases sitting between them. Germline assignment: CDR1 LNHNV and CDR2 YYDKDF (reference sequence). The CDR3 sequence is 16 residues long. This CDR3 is CATSRGGTDFSYEQYF. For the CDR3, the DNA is TGTGCCACCAGCAGAGGCGGGACAGACTTCTCCTACGAGCAGTACTTC.

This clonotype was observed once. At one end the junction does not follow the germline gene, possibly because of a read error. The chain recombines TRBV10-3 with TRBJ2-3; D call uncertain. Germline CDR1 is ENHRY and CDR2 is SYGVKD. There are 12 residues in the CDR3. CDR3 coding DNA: TGTGCCAGCAGTGAGTCCTCAGATACGCAGTATTTT. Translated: CASSESSDTQYF.